This entry lists 25 T cell receptor beta chains sequenced from one sample in a study of Tregs in tolerant kidney transplant recipients. TCRdb's copy holds only in-frame clones and misses some; the assay was immunoSEQ multiplex PCR. This repertoire includes about 48,000 clones. The source material was CD4+ T cells from blood, sampled before the transplant. The receptors here all came from a human donor who received a combined kidney and bone marrow transplant.

About this clone itself: The CDR3 is cut off 3 residues early in the read; its end comes from the germline J gene. V is TRBV2 and J is TRBJ2-1, with 7 bases identical to TRBD2. The CDR3 contains 13 residues. V shed 7 bases and J 5 bases; nucleotides not matched to a gene: 5. Germline lookup yields CDR1 SNHLY and CDR2 FYNNEI. The CDR3 is CASMGLKDNEQFF. Incomplete CDR3 DNA: TGTGCCAGCATGGGACTAAAGGACAATGAG.

On this clone itself: The read ends 3 residues shy of where the CDR3 ends; the end is completed using the germline J gene. The gene calls are TRBV5-1 and TRBJ2-3; D ambiguous. This CDR3 comprises 14 residues. V lost 0 bases and J 4 bases, leaving 9 bases between the germline ends. CDR1 and CDR2 (germline): SGHRS, YFSETQ. The covered CDR3 bases are TGCGCCAGCAGCTTGGGGGCTACCGCAGATACG. It translates to CASSLGATADT. The whole CDR3 protein reads CASSLGATADTQYF.

In regard to this clone: The sequenced fragment ends 3 residues before the CDR3 boundary, so the rest is inferred from the germline J gene. The rearrangement links TRBV20-1 to TRBJ2-7, with D possibly matching TRBD1 (6 bases). Per the germline V gene, CDR1 is DFQATT and CDR2 is SNEGSKA (reference sequence). V lost 6 bases and J lost 2, with 14 bases in between. The CDR3 runs to 13 residues. The CDR3 protein is CSASGTYTYEQYF. Incomplete CDR3 DNA: TGCAGTGCCTCCGGGACATACACCTACGAG.

About this clone: The read halts 3 residues ahead of the CDR3 end, with the missing end drawn from the germline J gene. This chain uses TRBV6-2 or TRBV6-3 with TRBJ2-3; TRBD1 aligns across 7 bases. The germline V gene encodes CDR1 MNHEY and CDR2 SVGEGT. The V gene end was trimmed by 6 bases and the J gene end by 0 bases; junction bases not matched to a gene: 6. The CDR3 sequence is 15 residues long. The sequenced part of the CDR3 DNA is TGTGCCAGCAGGACCGGGACAGTGAGCACAGATACG. Its protein is CASRTGTVSTDT. The entire CDR3 protein is CASRTGTVSTDTQYF.

Details on this clone: The DNA ends 3 residues before the CDR3 does, and the rest of the CDR3 is filled in from the germline J gene. This sequence joins TRBV7-7 and TRBJ2-5; weak D call: TRBD1 (7 bases). V was clipped by 1 base and J by 2 bases, with 14 bases between them. Germline V lookup: CDR1 SSHAT, CDR2 FNYEAQ (reference sequence). The length of the CDR3 is 16 residues. CDR3 sequence: CASSLGGDSFQETQYF. The sequenced part of the CDR3 DNA is TGTGCCAGCAGCTTAGGGGGGGACAGCTTTCAAGAGACC. The whole variable domain, remainder taken from reference TRBV7-7 and TRBJ2-5, is GAGVSQSPRYKVTKRGQDVTLRCDPISSHATLYWYQQALGQGPEFLTYFNYEAQPDKSGLPSDRFSAERPEGSISTLTIQRTEQRDSAMYRCASSLGGDSFQETQYFGPGTRLLVL.

About this clone itself: The observed sequence ends 3 residues before the CDR3 terminus, with the missing tail filled in from the germline J gene. V gene TRBV29-1 combines with J gene TRBJ1-5; 7 bases are shared with TRBD1. This CDR3 comprises 14 residues. CDR1 is SQVTM and CDR2 is ANQGSEA in the germline V gene. V lost 7 bases to trimming and J lost 3 bases; unmatched junction nucleotides: 9. The chain's CDR3 is CSAASGTVNQPQHF. CDR3 DNA (partial): TGCAGCGCCGCCTCCGGGACAGTCAATCAGCCC.

Turning to this clone: The CDR3 end is not reached by the read, which stops 3 residues before it; the germline J gene fills it in. The rearrangement joins TRBV10-1 to TRBJ2-5, with 10 bases identical to TRBD2. The junction had 5 bases not matched to a gene; V was cut back by 5 bases and J by 5 bases. The CDR3 loop spans 14 amino acids. Per germline, CDR1 WNHNN and CDR2 SYGVQD (reference sequence). Incomplete CDR3 DNA: TGCGCCAGCAGTAGCGGGAGGGCCGTGGAGACC. Protein product: CASSSGRAVET. The whole CDR3 protein reads CASSSGRAVETQYF.

Of note for this clone: The CDR3 is cut off 3 residues early in the read; its end comes from the germline J gene. V gene TRBV6-2 or TRBV6-3 combines with J gene TRBJ1-1, with a possible D match to TRBD1 (6 bases). The CDR3 covers 13 residues. The germline V gene has CDR1 MNHEY and CDR2 SVGEGT. V lost 6 bases to trimming and J lost 3 bases, with 11 bases between them. The covered CDR3 bases are TGTGCCAGCAGCAGGGGAACTGACACTGAA. This codes for CASSRGTDTE. The entire CDR3 is CASSRGTDTEAFF.

As for this clone: The read terminates 3 residues ahead of where the CDR3 ends, so the germline J gene completes it. The sample has other DNA sequences that encode this CDR3 too. The J gene is TRBJ2-3, the V gene TRBV19, with TRBD1 identical over 7 bases. Trimming removed 4 bases from V and 1 base from J; junction bases left unmatched: 5. In germline, CDR1 is LNHDA, CDR2 SQIVND (reference sequence). This CDR3 region has 15 residues. The DNA read from the CDR3 is TGTGCCAGTAGTACCACAGGGGCCCGCACAGATACG. It encodes CASSTTGARTDT. The full-length CDR3 reads as CASSTTGARTDTQYF.

With respect to this clone: The CDR3 is cut off 3 residues early in the read; its end comes from the germline J gene. J is TRBJ2-3 and V is TRBV7-9; 8 nucleotides line up with TRBD1. Germline values: CDR1 SEHNR, CDR2 FQNEAQ (reference sequence). With V trimmed by 4 bases and J by 1 base, 1 base remained unmatched. This CDR3 has 14 amino acids. The DNA read from the CDR3 is TGTGCCAGCAGCTGGGGACAGGGCACAGATACG. Its protein product is CASSWGQGTDT. The full CDR3 protein is CASSWGQGTDTQYF.

CDR3 residues: CASSLPRDRGYEQFF. CDR3 DNA, as far as it was read: TGTGCCAGCAGCTTGCCGAGAGACAGGGGGTATGAG. The chain is built from TRBV5-6 and TRBJ2-1, with 9 bases aligning to TRBD1. The missing CDR3 end, 3 residues past where the read stops, is filled in from the germline J gene. CDR3 length equals 15 residues. Germline loops: CDR1 SGHDT, CDR2 YYEEEE. V was pared by 1 base and J by 8 bases, with 7 bases of the junction left unmatched. Looking up the rest from reference TRBV5-6 and TRBJ2-1 gives the full variable domain: DAGVTQSPTHLIKTRGQQVTLRCSPKSGHDTVSWYQQALGQGPQFIFQYYEEEERQRGNFPDRFSGHQFPNYSSELNVNALLLGDSALYLCASSLPRDRGYEQFFGPGTRLTVL.

Comment on this clone: The CDR3 goes on 3 residues after the read ends, and that part is filled in from the germline J gene. V is TRBV23-1 and J is TRBJ1-2, with D unresolved. TRBV23-1 qualifies as an ORF whose function is uncertain. The CDR3 is 13 amino acids. V lost 3 bases and J lost 3, with 8 bases in between. Incomplete CDR3 DNA: TGCGCCAGCAGTCATTCAGTTGACTATGGC. Amino acids: CASSHSVDYG. The whole CDR3 protein is CASSHSVDYGYTF.

Worth noting for this clone: The read falls 3 residues short of the CDR3 end, and the missing part is taken from the germline J gene. The chain is built from TRBV7-9 and TRBJ2-7, with a tentative D call TRBD2 (5 bases). CDR1 and CDR2 (germline): SEHNR, FQNEAQ (reference sequence). The CDR3 runs 14 residues. V lost 5 bases and J 3 bases, leaving 14 bases between the germline ends. The sequenced CDR3 bases are TGTGCCAGCAGCCTGGGTACGGGGTACTACGAG. Translation: CASSLGTGYYE. The full CDR3 protein is CASSLGTGYYEQYF.

Concerning this clone itself: The read terminates 3 residues ahead of where the CDR3 ends, so the germline J gene completes it. The chain links TRBV18 to TRBJ2-7; 9 bases agree with TRBD1. The CDR3 is made up of 14 amino acids. CDR1 and CDR2 from the germline V gene are KGHSH and LQKENI. V was pared by 5 bases and J by 4 bases, with 6 bases of the junction left unmatched. CDR3 sequence reads: CASSSSTGGYEQYF. Incomplete CDR3 DNA: TGTGCCAGCTCATCCTCGACAGGGGGTTACGAG.

On this clone itself: The read finishes 3 residues shy of the CDR3 end, and the germline J gene is used to complete it. The rearrangement joins TRBV6-1 to TRBJ1-2; weak D call: TRBD1 (6 bases). This CDR3 is 16 amino acids long. CDR1 and CDR2 (germline): MNHNS, SASEGT. The V end lost 0 bases, the J end lost 4 bases, and 15 bases lay between the germline ends. CDR3 amino acids: CASSEAQSSRGYGYTF. CDR3 bases read: TGTGCCAGCAGTGAAGCGCAATCAAGCAGGGGCTATGGC.

The sequenced CDR3 bases are TGTGCCAGCAGCCAAGGACGGGGCTCCTACGAG. This codes for CASSQGRGSYE. The CDR3, in full, reads CASSQGRGSYEQYF. The rearrangement links TRBV4-2 to TRBJ2-7, with D possibly matching TRBD2 (5 bases). The CDR3 end lies 3 residues beyond the end of the read and is filled in from the germline J gene. Germline V gene data show CDR1 as LGHNA and CDR2 as YNFKEQ. The CDR3 loop spans 14 amino acids. The V and J ends lost 1 base and 0 bases respectively, with 7 bases between them.

On this clone itself: The read ends 3 residues shy of where the CDR3 ends; the end is completed using the germline J gene. This chain uses TRBV6-4 with TRBJ2-7, with 9 bases aligning to TRBD1. The CDR3 length is 14 residues. Per the germline V gene, CDR1 is MRHNA and CDR2 is SNTAGT. The ends lost 5 bases at V and 1 base at J; junction bases unmatched: 3. Partial CDR3 DNA: TGTGCCAGCAGTCCGGGACAGGGTTCCTACGAG. Translation gives CASSPGQGSYE. The whole CDR3 sequence reads CASSPGQGSYEQYF.

To note about this clone: Sequencing ends 3 residues short of the CDR3 end; the germline J gene provides the rest. The chain is built from TRBV20-1 and TRBJ2-6; 7 bases agree with TRBD1. Germline CDR1 and CDR2: DFQATT and SNEGSKA (reference sequence). CDR3 length: 18 amino acids. The J segment lost 1 base and the V segment lost 7 bases, leaving 16 bases of the junction unmatched. This CDR3 reads CSGLVYRGSASGANVLTF. The sequenced part of the CDR3 DNA is TGCAGTGGGCTTGTGTACAGGGGTTCGGCATCTGGGGCCAACGTC.

As to this clone: Read sequence stops 3 residues before the CDR3 end, and the germline J gene provides the missing end. The chain recombines TRBV6-2 or TRBV6-3 with TRBJ1-1, with D perhaps matching TRBD1 (5 bases). This CDR3 contains 13 residues. Trimming shortened V by 4 bases and J by 2 bases, and 8 bases separated the two germline ends. The germline V gene has CDR1 MNHEY and CDR2 SVGEGT. The DNA read from the CDR3 is TGTGCCAGCAGTTTGACAGTAAACACTGAA. It yields the protein CASSLTVNTE. In full, the CDR3 is CASSLTVNTEAFF.

A note on this clone: The read is 3 residues too short to cover the CDR3 end, so that end is filled in from the germline J gene. This chain links TRBV6-2 or TRBV6-3 with TRBJ2-7; possibly TRBD1 for D (5 bases). This CDR3 has 15 amino acids. The V end lost 2 bases, the J end lost 3 bases, and 14 bases lay between the germline ends. Germline-derived CDR1 and CDR2 are MNHEY and SVGEGT. Partial CDR3 DNA: TGTGCCAGCAGTTACCTTATGACAGCACACTACGAG. Residues: CASSYLMTAHYE. The entire CDR3 is CASSYLMTAHYEQYF.

As regards this clone: The read terminates 3 residues ahead of where the CDR3 ends, so the germline J gene completes it. This rearrangement joins TRBV5-1 to TRBJ2-1; 8 bases line up with TRBD1. With V trimmed by 2 bases and J by 8 bases, 3 bases remained unmatched. This CDR3 region has 13 residues. Germline CDR1 reads SGHRS; CDR2 reads YFSETQ. The CDR3 reads CASSLQGGDEQFF. The CDR3 DNA, read in part, is TGCGCCAGCAGCTTACAGGGGGGCGATGAG.

The chain's CDR3 is CASSLRGGDSYEQYF. CDR3 bases read: TGTGCCAGCTCACTGAGGGGGGGAGACTCCTACGAG. The chain combines TRBV18 with TRBJ2-7, with D possibly being TRBD2 (7 bases). Read data end 3 residues before the CDR3 end; the end is taken from the germline J gene. Between the trimmed V and J ends, which lost 4 bases and 0 bases, there was a span of 13 bases. Germline V gene lookup returns CDR1 KGHSH and CDR2 LQKENI. The CDR3 contains 15 residues.

Comments on this clone: The CDR3 end lies 3 residues beyond the end of the read and is filled in from the germline J gene. The chain is built from TRBV6-1 and TRBJ1-1; TRBD1 might be the D (6 bases). The CDR3 totals 15 residues. The V end lost 2 bases, the J end lost 5 bases, and 15 bases lay between the germline ends. Germline CDR1 MNHNS, CDR2 SASEGT. CDR3 protein: CASSEQRGRGTEAFF. Partial CDR3 DNA: TGTGCCAGCAGTGAACAGCGGGGGCGGGGGACTGAA.

About this clone itself: The CDR3 end is not reached by the read, which stops 3 residues before it; the germline J gene fills it in. J is TRBJ2-3 and V is TRBV2, with 9 bases lining up with TRBD1. The CDR3 runs 14 residues. From germline, CDR1 is SNHLY and CDR2 FYNNEI. Unmatched junction bases numbered 5, after V lost 6 bases and J lost 4 bases. This chain's CDR3 is CASREQGAADTQYF. CDR3 bases read: TGTGCCAGCAGAGAACAGGGGGCCGCAGATACG.

The CDR3 loop is CASSPIGQPSTDTQYF. The covered CDR3 bases are TGTGCCAGCTCACCAATTGGGCAGCCAAGCACAGATACG. This chain uses TRBV18 with TRBJ2-3; D ambiguous. Read sequence stops 3 residues before the CDR3 end, and the germline J gene provides the missing end. The germline V gene encodes CDR1 KGHSH and CDR2 LQKENI. Trimming left V 2 bases short and J 0 bases short, with 12 bases between. This CDR3 has 16 residues.